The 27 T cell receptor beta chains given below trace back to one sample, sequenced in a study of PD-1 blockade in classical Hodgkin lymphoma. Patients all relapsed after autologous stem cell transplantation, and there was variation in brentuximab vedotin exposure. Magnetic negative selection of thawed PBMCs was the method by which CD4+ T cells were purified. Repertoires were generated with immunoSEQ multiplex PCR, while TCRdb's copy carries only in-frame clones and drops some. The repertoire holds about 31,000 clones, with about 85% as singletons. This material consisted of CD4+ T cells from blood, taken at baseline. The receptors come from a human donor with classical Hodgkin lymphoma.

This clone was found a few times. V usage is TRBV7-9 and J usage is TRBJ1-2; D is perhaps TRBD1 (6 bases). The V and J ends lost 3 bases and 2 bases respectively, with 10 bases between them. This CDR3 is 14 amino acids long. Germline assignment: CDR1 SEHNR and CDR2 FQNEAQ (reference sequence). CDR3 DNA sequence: TGTGCCAGCAGCTTTCACACAGGGAACTATGGCTACACCTTC. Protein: CASSFHTGNYGYTF.

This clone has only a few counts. Here the CDR3 reads CSVLSGRAIDTQYF. The CDR3 DNA reads as TGCAGCGTCCTTAGCGGGAGGGCCATAGATACGCAGTATTTT. The rearrangement joins TRBV29-1 to TRBJ2-3; 11 bases fit TRBD2. CDR1 is SQVTM and CDR2 is ANQGSEA in the germline V gene. The CDR3 has 14 residues. After removal of 6 bases from V and 5 bases from J, the junction contained 7 bases not matched to a gene.

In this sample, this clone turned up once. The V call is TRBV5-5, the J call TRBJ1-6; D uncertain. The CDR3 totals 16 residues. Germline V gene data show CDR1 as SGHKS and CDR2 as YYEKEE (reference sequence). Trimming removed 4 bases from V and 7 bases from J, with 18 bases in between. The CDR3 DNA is TGTGCCAGCAGCCGCTTAGTCGGGTCGGGGAATTCACCCCTCCACTTT. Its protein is CASSRLVGSGNSPLHF.

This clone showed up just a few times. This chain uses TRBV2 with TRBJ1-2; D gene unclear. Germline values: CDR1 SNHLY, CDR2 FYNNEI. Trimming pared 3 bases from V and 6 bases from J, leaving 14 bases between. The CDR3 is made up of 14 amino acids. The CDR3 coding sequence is TGTGCCAGCAGTGAGGTGACCCCAGGCCATGGCTACACCTTC. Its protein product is CASSEVTPGHGYTF.

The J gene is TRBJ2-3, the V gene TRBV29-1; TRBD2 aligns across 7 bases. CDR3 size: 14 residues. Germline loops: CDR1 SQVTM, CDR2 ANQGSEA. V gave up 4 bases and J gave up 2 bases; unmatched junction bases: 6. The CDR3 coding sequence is TGCAGCGTTGGGGCGGGGAGGGCCACAGATACGCAGTATTTT. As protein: CSVGAGRATDTQYF.

The CDR3 region is CASRTMWPMMNTGELFF. The DNA for the CDR3 is TGTGCCAGCAGAACCATGTGGCCGATGATGAACACCGGGGAGCTGTTTTTT. J is TRBJ2-2 and V is TRBV2; D uncertain. Germline V gene lookup returns CDR1 SNHLY and CDR2 FYNNEI. The length of the CDR3 is 17 residues. V was trimmed by 6 bases and J by 1 base, leaving 18 bases between them.

The CDR3: CASSGQGGTEAFF. The CDR3 nucleotides read TGTGCCAGTAGCGGACAGGGGGGCACTGAAGCTTTCTTT. This sequence joins TRBV19 and TRBJ1-1; TRBD1 aligns across 10 bases. V gave up 6 bases and J gave up 4 bases; unmatched junction bases: 2. This CDR3 has 13 amino acids. The germline V gene has CDR1 LNHDA and CDR2 SQIVND (reference sequence).

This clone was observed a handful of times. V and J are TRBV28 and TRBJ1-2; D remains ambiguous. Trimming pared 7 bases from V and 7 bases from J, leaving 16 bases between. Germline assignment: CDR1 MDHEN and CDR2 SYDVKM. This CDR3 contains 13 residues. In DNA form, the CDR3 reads TGTGCCAGCACCGCAAGGCCGATTTCTGGCTACACCTTC. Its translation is CASTARPISGYTF.

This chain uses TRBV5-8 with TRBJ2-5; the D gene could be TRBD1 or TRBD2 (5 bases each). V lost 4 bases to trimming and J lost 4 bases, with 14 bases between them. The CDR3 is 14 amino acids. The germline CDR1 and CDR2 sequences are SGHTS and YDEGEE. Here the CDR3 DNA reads TGTGCCAGCAGCCCTATAGTTGGGGGAGAGACCCAGTACTTC. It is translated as CASSPIVGGETQYF.

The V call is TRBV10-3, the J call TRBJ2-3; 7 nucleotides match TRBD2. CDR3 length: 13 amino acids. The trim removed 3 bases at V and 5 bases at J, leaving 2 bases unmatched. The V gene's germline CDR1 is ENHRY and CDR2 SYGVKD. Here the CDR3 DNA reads TGTGCCATCAGTGATGGGGGGGGAGATACGCAGTATTTT. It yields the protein CAISDGGGDTQYF.

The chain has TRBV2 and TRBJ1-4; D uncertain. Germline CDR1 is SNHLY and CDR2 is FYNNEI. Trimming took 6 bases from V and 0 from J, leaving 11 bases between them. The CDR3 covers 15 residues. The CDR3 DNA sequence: TGTGCCAGCAGACTAGAAAAGGCAACTAATGAAAAACTGTTTTTT. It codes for CASRLEKATNEKLFF.

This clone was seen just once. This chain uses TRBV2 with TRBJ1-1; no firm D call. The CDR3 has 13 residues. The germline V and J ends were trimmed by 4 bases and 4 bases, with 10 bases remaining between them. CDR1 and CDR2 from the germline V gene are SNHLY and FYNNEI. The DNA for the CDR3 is TGTGCCAGCAGTGTGTTGATGTCCACTGAAGCTTTCTTT. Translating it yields CASSVLMSTEAFF.

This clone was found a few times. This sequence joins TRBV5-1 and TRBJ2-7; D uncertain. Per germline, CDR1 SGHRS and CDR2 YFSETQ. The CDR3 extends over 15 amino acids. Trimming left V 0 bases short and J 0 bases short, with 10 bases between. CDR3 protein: CASSLEVTPSYEQYF. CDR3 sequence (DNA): TGCGCCAGCAGCTTGGAAGTGACACCCTCCTACGAGCAGTACTTC.

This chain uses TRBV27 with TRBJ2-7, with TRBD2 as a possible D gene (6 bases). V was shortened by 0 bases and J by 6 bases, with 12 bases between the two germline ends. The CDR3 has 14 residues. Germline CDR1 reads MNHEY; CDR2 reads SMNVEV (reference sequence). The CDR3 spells CASSLSTGAAEQYF. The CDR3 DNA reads TGTGCCAGCAGTTTATCAACGGGAGCCGCCGAGCAGTACTTC.

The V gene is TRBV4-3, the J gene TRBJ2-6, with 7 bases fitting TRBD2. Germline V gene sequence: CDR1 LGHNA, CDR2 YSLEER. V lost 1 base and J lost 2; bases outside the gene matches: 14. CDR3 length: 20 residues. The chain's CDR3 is CASSQVVWGGIKTGANVLTF. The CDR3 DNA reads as TGCGCCAGCAGCCAAGTCGTTTGGGGAGGGATCAAGACTGGGGCCAACGTCCTGACTTTC.

DNA of the CDR3: TGTGCCAGCAGCTTAGGTGGTGGGAAGAAGAACACTGAAGCTTTCTTT. It encodes CASSLGGGKKNTEAFF. The genes are TRBV7-6 and TRBJ1-1, with D hard to call. The V and J ends lost 1 base and 1 base respectively, with 13 bases between them. CDR1 and CDR2 from the germline V gene are SGHVS and FNYEAQ. The CDR3 spans 16 residues.

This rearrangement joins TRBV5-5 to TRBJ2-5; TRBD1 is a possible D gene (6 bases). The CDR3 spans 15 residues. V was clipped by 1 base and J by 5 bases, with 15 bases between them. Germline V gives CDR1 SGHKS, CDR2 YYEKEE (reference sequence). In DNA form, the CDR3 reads TGTGCCAGCAGCTTGTGGCAGGGGCGCGTCGAGACCCAGTACTTC. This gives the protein CASSLWQGRVETQYF.

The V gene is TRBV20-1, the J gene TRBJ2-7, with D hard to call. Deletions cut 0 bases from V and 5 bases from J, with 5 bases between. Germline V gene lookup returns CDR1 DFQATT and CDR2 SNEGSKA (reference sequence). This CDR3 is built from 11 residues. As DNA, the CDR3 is TGCAGTGCTAGAGATAGGGACGAGCAGTACTTC. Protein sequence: CSARDRDEQYF.

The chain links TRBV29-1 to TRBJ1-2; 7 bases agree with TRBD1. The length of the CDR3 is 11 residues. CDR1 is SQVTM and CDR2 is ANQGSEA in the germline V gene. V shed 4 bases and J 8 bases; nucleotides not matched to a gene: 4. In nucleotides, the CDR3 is TGCAGCGTTGGGGGAGGGGGCGGCTACACCTTC. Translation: CSVGGGGGYTF.

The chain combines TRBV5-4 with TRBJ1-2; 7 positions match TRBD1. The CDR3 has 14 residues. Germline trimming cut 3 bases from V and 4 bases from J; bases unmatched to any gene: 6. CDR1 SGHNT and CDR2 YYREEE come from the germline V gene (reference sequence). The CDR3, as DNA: TGTGCCAGCAGCTCCACAGGGGTTAGCTATGGCTACACCTTC. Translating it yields CASSSTGVSYGYTF.

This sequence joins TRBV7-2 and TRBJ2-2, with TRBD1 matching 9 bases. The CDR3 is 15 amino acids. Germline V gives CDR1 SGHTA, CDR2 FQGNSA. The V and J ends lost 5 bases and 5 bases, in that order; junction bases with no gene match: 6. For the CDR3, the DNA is TGTGCCAGCAGCCGGACAGGGGACTTGACCGGGGAGCTGTTTTTT. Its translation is CASSRTGDLTGELFF.

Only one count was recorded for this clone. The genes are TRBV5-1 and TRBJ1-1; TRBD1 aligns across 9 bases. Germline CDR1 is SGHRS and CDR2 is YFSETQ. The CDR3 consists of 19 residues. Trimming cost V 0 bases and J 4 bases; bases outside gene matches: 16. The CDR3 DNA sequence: TGCGCCAGCAGCTTGGCCGAAAAACCGGGACAGGGAAGGCGCACTGAAGCTTTCTTT. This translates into CASSLAEKPGQGRRTEAFF.

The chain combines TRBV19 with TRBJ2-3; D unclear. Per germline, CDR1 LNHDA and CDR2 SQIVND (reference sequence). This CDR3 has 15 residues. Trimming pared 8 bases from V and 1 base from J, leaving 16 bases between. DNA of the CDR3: TGTGCCAGTGGTTCCCGTCGGTCCGGCACAGATACGCAGTATTTT. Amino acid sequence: CASGSRRSGTDTQYF.

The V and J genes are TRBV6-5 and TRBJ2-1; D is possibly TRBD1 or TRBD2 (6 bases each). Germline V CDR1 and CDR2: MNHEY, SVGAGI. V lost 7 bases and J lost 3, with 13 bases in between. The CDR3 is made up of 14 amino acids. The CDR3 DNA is TGTGCCAGCACTCGGGGGCCCAACTACAATGAGCAGTTCTTC. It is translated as CASTRGPNYNEQFF.

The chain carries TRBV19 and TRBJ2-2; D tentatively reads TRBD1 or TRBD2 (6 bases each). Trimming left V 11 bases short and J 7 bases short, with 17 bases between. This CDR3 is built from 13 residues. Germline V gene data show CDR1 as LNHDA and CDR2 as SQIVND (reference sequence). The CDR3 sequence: CASSGALGGELFF. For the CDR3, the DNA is TGTGCCTCTTCGGGGGCATTGGGCGGGGAGCTGTTTTTT.

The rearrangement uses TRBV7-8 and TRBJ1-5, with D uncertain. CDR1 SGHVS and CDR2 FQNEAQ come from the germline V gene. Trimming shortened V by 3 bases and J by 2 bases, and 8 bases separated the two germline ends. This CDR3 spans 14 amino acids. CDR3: CASSLNSGNQPQHF. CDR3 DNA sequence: TGTGCCAGCAGCTTGAACTCCGGCAATCAGCCCCAGCATTTT.

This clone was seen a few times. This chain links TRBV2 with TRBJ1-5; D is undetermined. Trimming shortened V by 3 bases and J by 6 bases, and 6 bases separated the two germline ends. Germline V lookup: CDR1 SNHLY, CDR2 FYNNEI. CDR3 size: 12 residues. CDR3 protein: CASSEVGQPQHF. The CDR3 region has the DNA TGTGCCAGCAGTGAGGTTGGTCAGCCCCAGCATTTT.